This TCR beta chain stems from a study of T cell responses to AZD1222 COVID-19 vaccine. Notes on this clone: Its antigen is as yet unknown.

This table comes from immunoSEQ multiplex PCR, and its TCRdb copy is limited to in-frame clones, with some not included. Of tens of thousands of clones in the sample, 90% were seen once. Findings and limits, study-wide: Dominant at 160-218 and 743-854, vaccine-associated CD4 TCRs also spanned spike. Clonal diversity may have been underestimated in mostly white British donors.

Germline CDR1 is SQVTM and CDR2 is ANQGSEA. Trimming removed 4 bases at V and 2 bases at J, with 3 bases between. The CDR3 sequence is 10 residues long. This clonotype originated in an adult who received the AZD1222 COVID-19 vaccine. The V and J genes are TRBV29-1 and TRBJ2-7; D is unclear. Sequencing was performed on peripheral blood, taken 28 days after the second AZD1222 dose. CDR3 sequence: CSVGTYEQYF. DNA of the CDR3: TGCAGCGTTGGGACCTACGAGCAGTACTTC.